This T cell receptor beta chain was documented in a study of vaccination and CD4 T cells after COVID-19. Sequence data for DNA of cultured CD4+ T cells were generated by the Oncomine TCR Beta short-read assay. Genomic DNA was drawn out of CD4+ T cells grown in culture. Using its own MiXCR run on the PCR reads, TCRdb lists one record per CDR3 protein. The sample has about 26,000 distinct CDR3 sequences; roughly two fifths are singletons. General study points: Convalescent patients' clones that were vaccine-specific were spike mono-reactive in 304 of 307 cases.

V lost 7 bases to trimming and J lost 1 base, with 10 bases between them. There are 13 residues in the CDR3. In regard to this clonotype: Antigen specificity is unknown.

As for treatment: approximately nine-day PBMC culture with coronavirus spike peptide pools or control peptides (ViraFEST assay). The sequence was collected from a human donor who had recovered from COVID-19. The chain carries TRBV12-3 or TRBV12-4 and TRBJ2-5; possible D gene TRBD1, 5 bases. The specimen sequenced was CD4+ T cells from blood, cultured in vitro. This chain's CDR3 is CASKTGLQETQYF. As DNA, the CDR3 is TGTGCCAGCAAAACAGGCCTCCAAGAGACCCAGTACTTC.